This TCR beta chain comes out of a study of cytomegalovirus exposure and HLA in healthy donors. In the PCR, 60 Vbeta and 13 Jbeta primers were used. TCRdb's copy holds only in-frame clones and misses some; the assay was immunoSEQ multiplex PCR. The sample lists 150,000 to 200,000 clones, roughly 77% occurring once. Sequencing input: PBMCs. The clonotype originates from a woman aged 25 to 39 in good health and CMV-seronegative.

The chain's CDR3 is CASSQEYGTGNEKLFF. The CDR3 region has the DNA TGTGCCAGCAGCCAAGAGTATGGGACAGGGAATGAAAAACTGTTTTTT. The chain has TRBV4-2 and TRBJ1-4; 9 nucleotides line up with TRBD1. V was pared by 0 bases and J by 5 bases, with 4 bases of the junction left unmatched. There are 16 residues in the CDR3. Germline-derived CDR1 and CDR2 are LGHNA and YNFKEQ.